This T cell receptor beta chain appears in the sequencing data of a study of blood T cell repertoires in COVID-19 (dated by TCRdb to 2019 to 2021). Concerning the study at large: Samples covering the acute and convalescent phases of COVID-19 were provided by collaborators in the United States, Italy and Spain. Where available, HLA class I and class II types were obtained from metadata supplied by the sample provider rather than from assay-based typing. The samples were drawn from two sources: the first 160 participants of the ongoing ImmuneRACE study, and 1,254 subjects contributed by 6 global collaborators. The prospective study material was composed of cDNA or gDNA derived from T cells, B-cell-depleted T cells, or PBMCs. Subjects who had been exposed to COVID-19, were actively infected with it, or had recovered from it provided the deeply sampled blood TCRbeta repertoires that made up the dataset. Sample metadata almost always included a de-identified subject ID, COVID-19 status, age in years and sex. A freely available public database, intended as a resource for researchers studying the immune response to SARS-CoV-2, is where the repertoires were released. Results and caveats for the whole study, not just this receptor: How much clinical and demographic metadata was included differed by source and by participant, and the metadata was provided uncurated.

Enrolling through a virtual design, the prospective study's participants ranged in age from roughly 18 to 95 years and lived across more than 20 United States geographic areas. In the prospective study, cohorts were assigned on the basis of participant-reported clinical history obtained from a screening survey and a study questionnaire. Mobile phlebotomists in the prospective study collected whole blood, serum and a nasopharyngeal or oropharyngeal swab from every participant. Prospective study participants could optionally give additional blood draws and questionnaires over a roughly two-month period. Blood samples from the prospective study were shipped frozen or at room temperature prior to DNA extraction. TCRbeta CDR3 regions were amplified from genomic DNA using the immunoSEQ Assay, a bias-controlled multiplex PCR. Regarding the original processing steps: Nucleated cell counts per sample were estimated from amplification of reference gene primers within the assay. Sequence reads were collapsed and filtered to measure the absolute abundance of every unique TCRbeta CDR3 rearrangement. For each sample, productive Simpson clonality was calculated as the square root of Simpson's diversity index across productive rearrangements. Sourced from immuneACCESS, this table was stored by TCRdb with only in-frame sequences that have V and J called. A share of the clones is absent; for the studies checked, an unresolved V gene accounts for under half, and the remainder has no known explanation. V and J calls and clone size come straight from that table; D and trimming were deduced from the DNA. This sample is represented by a few hundred thousand clones; approximately 86% of them were singletons. About 4.1% of the sample belongs to the ten largest clones.

CDR1 and CDR2, per the germline V gene (reference sequence), are MNHEY and SMNVEV. The CDR3, from cysteine to phenylalanine, totals 14 residues. Only CDR3 DNA remains: 42 bases, in frame from the first base. Deletion took 5 bases off V and 2 bases off J, with a span of 12 bases between the germline ends. Regarding this clone: Its antigen is unknown. There are no base qualities to consult, and no much larger clone falls within one base.

The chain employs TRBV27 and TRBJ1-1, with TRBD1 perhaps the D gene, on 5 matching bases. The sample comprised PBMCs or T cells enriched from blood (not recorded which). The receptor was derived from a woman in her thirties or forties with acute COVID-19. Here the CDR3 is given as CASSAGNVNTEAFF. The nucleotide sequence is TGTGCCAGCAGTGCAGGGAACGTAAACACTGAAGCTTTCTTT.